This TCR beta chain was identified during a study of blood T cell repertoires in COVID-19. In the study overall: Spain, Italy and the United States supplied samples that represented acute and convalescent COVID-19. Nucleic acid was either cDNA or gDNA, and it came from T cells, B-cell-depleted T cells, or PBMCs.

Per the original methods: Cell counts per sample came from amplifying reference gene primers. Produced via immunoSEQ multiplex PCR; TCRdb's table is partial and in-frame only. D and trimming were read from the DNA, whereas the V and J calls and clone size are those reported in that table. The sample records tens of thousands of clones, about four fifths being singletons. CDR1 SQVTM and CDR2 ANQGSEA come from the germline V gene. The V segment lost 6 bases and the J segment 2 bases; nucleotides outside the gene matches: 6. The CDR3 is 14 residues long. This receptor was obtained from a man aged 50-59 years with acute or convalescent COVID-19. The chain employs TRBV29-1 and TRBJ2-2, with 7 bases matching TRBD1. What was sequenced was peripheral blood. The DNA of the CDR3 is TGCAGCGTCTTAAGACAGGGCAACACCGGGGAGCTGTTTTTT. Translation: CSVLRQGNTGELFF.